Detailed here is one T cell receptor (beta chain). The entry originates in a study of blood T cell repertoires in COVID-19. In the original analysis: Quantification of nucleated cells was approximated via reference gene primer amplification. The data were produced by immunoSEQ multiplex PCR, yet TCRdb's version contains in-frame clones alone and is incomplete. V and J calls and clone size are copied from that table; D and trimming were computed from the DNA. The data show just over 95,000 clones, approximately 90% seen once. This CDR3 is built from 14 residues. The junction had 8 bases not matched to a gene; V was cut back by 5 bases and J by 4 bases. Germline CDR1 is SGHTA and CDR2 is FQGNSA.

The V and J genes are TRBV7-2 and TRBJ2-7; 7 nucleotides match TRBD1. The receptor was isolated from a man aged 55-75 years with acute or convalescent COVID-19. Sequences were obtained from peripheral blood. The CDR3 spells CASSPGQVGYEQYF. The CDR3 region has the DNA TGTGCCAGCAGCCCCGGACAGGTTGGGTACGAGCAGTACTTC.